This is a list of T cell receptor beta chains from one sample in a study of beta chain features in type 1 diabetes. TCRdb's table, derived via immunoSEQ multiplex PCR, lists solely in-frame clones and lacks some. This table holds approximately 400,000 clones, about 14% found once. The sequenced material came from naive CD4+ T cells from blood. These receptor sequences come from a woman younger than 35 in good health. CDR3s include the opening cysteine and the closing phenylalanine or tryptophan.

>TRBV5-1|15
CASRIQGQGTDTQYF
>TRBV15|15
CATSRVPGGTDTQYF
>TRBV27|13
CASSLQGIANRFF
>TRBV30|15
CAWSVPGQGVYEQYF
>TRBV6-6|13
CASSSGQGYGYTF
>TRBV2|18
CASSGSGTAYSGANVLTF
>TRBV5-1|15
CASSWGGPSTGELFF
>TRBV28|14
CASSPHDRGETQYF
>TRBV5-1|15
CASSPYRDRVPEAFF
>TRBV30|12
CAWSVTRVEQYF
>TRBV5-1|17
CASSLFVSFSGANVLTF
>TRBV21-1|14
CATPDRVSNQPQHF
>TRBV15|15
CATSRGTDTSYEQYF
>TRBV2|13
CASSGGENQPQHF
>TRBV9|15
CASSVGLAGEDEQYF
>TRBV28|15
CASSSLPGEAYGYTF
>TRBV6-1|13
CASSGSGEIKQFF
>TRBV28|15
CASSLSGSSYNEQFF
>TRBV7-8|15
CASSQGTSGKTEQFF
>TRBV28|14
CASFSRGAESEAFF
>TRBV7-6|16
CASSSLEDRGHNEQFF
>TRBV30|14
CAWSLGQGSDTQYF
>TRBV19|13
CASNSGTAYGYTF
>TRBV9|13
CASSRDTQETQYF
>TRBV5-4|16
CASSFGREGRSGELFF
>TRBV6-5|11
CASGGVGEQYF
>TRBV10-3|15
CAISEGQGSYNEQFF
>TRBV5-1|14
CASSLEQGNTEAFF
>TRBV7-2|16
CASSLDGGVGVGEQFF
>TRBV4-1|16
CASSSLHGGLPHGYTF
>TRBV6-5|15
CASSQPGQLQETQYF
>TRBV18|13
CASSPPGYNEQFF
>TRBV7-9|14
CASSAAGTYNEQFF
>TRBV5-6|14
CASSLKTGNYEQYF
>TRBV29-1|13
CSVTPTGDNEQFF
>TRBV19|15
CASRLSGSRAYEQYF
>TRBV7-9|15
CASSPSVSWYTEAFF
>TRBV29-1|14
CSVAVRSGANVLTF
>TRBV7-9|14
CASSFPEMGTGTYF
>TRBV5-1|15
CASSLVQASTDTQYF
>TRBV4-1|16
CASSQHLAGVQNIQYF
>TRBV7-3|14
CASSVIAATNEQFF
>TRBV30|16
CAWTRGSSTGVYGYTF
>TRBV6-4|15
CASSPDILRTGELFF
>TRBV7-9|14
CASTDRGKNTEAFF
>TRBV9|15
CASSVRQGRPDTQYF
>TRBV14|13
CASSPTRYTEAFF
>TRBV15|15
CATSRGGQGDYGYTF
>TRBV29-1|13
CSVWTGGNYGYTF
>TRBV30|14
CAWSRDTYNYGYTF
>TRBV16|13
CASSRARLDIQYF
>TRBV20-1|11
CSARDRGGYTF
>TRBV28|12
CASRTLTGELFF
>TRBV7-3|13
CASSSEVRQKQFF
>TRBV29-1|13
CSVEWQSDYGYTF
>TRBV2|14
CASSLGQTNYGYTF
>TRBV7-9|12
CASSFLNQPQHF
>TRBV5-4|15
CASSFRGSGGETQYF
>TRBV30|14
CAWGADRGPYEQYF
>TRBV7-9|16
CASSSSGLAGAGELFF